A single count supports the clone carrying this TCR beta chain. The antigen remains unidentified. The data were obtained in a study of T cell responses to AZD1222 COVID-19 vaccine. Study results and limitations: Of spike-specific TCRs, nearly half reportedly target regions left unmutated in variants.

The repertoire was sequenced with immunoSEQ multiplex PCR; TCRdb's copy has only in-frame clones and lacks some. This table holds 200,000 to 250,000 clones, about 92% found once. The germline V gene has CDR1 SNHLY and CDR2 FYNNEI. The CDR3 consists of 13 residues. The V end lost 6 bases, the J end lost 4 bases, and 12 bases lay between the germline ends. The sequencing here drew on peripheral blood, taken on day 0 of MenACWY control vaccination. This clonotype was sampled from an adult in good health. The chain joins TRBV2 to TRBJ1-1; D gene ambiguous. CDR3 in amino acids: CASSVVTATEAFF. CDR3 DNA sequence: TGTGCCAGCAGCGTGGTTACAGCCACTGAAGCTTTCTTT.